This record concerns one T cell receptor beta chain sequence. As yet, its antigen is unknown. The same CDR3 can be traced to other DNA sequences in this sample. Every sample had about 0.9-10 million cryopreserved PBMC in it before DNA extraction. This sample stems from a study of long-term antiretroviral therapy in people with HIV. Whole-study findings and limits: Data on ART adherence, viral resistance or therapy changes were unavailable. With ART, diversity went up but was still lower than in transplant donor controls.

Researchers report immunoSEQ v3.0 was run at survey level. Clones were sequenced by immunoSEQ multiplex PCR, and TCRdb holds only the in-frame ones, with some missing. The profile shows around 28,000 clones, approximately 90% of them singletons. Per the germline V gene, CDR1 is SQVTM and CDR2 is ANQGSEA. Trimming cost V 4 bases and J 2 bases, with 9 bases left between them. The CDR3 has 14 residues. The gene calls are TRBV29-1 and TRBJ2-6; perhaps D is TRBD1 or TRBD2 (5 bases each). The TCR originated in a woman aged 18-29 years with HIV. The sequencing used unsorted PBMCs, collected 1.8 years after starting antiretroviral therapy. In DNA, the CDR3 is TGCAGCGTTGGAGGGGCCACTGGGGCCAACGTCCTGACTTTC. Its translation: CSVGGATGANVLTF. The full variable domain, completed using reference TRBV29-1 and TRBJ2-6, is SAVISQKPSRDICQRGTSLTIQCQVDSQVTMMFWYRQQPGQSLTLIATANQGSEATYESGFVIDKFPISRPNLTFSTLTVSNMSPEDSSIYLCSVGGATGANVLTFGAGSRLTVL.